Listed below are T cell receptor beta chains from one sample, sequenced in a study of blood T cell repertoires in COVID-19. Sequenced by immunoSEQ multiplex PCR; TCRdb stores in-frame clones only, minus some. The top ten hold roughly 5.3% of the sample, which has about 170,000 clones, under 95% seen once. The sequenced sample consisted of peripheral blood. The receptors derive from a man in his late teens or twenties with COVID-19, enrolled during active disease. Both conserved end residues are part of each CDR3. D genes are given only for firm matches. Expanded clones are given a class, and other clones once, few, many or no size at all.

clone_size	d_call	j_call	v_call	cdr3_nt	cdr3_aa
once	TRBD2	TRBJ2-3	TRBV5-1	TGCGCCAGCAGCTTGGGACTAGCGGGATCTAGCACAGATACGCAGTATTTT	CASSLGLAGSSTDTQYF
.	TRBD1	TRBJ2-1	TRBV30	TGTGCCTGGAGTCTTGGGGGACAGGGCAATGAGCAGTTCTTC	CAWSLGGQGNEQFF
once	TRBD1	TRBJ2-5	TRBV18	TGTGCCAGCTCAGAACGACAGGGTCAAGAGACCCAGTACTTC	CASSERQGQETQYF
once	.	TRBJ1-6	TRBV6-5	TGTGCCAGCAGTTACCGCGGACGGGGTCAACCCCTCCACTTT	CASSYRGRGQPLHF
.	.	TRBJ2-7	TRBV5-5	TGTGCCAGCAGCCTTGTCTACGAGCAGTACTTC	CASSLVYEQYF
.	TRBD2	TRBJ2-2	TRBV7-2	TGTGCCAGCAGCTTGACTAGCACGAACACCGGGGAGCTGTTTTTT	CASSLTSTNTGELFF
.	TRBD2	TRBJ2-7	TRBV4-2	TGTGCCAGCAGCCAAGAAACCGTGACTAGCGGATTCTACGAGCAGTACTTC	CASSQETVTSGFYEQYF
.	.	TRBJ2-3	TRBV4-1	TGCGCCAGCAGCCAACTAGAACTGAGCACAGATACGCAGTATTTT	CASSQLELSTDTQYF
once	.	TRBJ1-1	TRBV28	TGTGCCAGCACCCTCAGGGGCCCCACTGAAGCTTTCTTT	CASTLRGPTEAFF
.	TRBD2	TRBJ2-1	TRBV7-3	TGTGCCAGCAGCGCTGGGACTAGCGGGCGAGACAATGAGCAGTTCTTC	CASSAGTSGRDNEQFF
.	TRBD2	TRBJ2-3	TRBV28	TGTGCCAGCAGCTCCGTTCCTAGCGGGAGGGCCTGGGAAACGCAGTATTTT	CASSSVPSGRAWETQYF
.	.	TRBJ2-7	TRBV15	TGTGCCACCAGCAGAGATCCCCCAGTTACCAAAAGGAGCTCCTACGAGCAGTACTTC	CATSRDPPVTKRSSYEQYF
.	.	TRBJ2-1	TRBV3-1/TRBV3-2	TGTGCCAGCAGCCCCGGTCAGGCTATGACGAGCTCGAGTAATGAGCAGTTCTTC	CASSPGQAMTSSSNEQFF
.	.	TRBJ1-2	TRBV6-6	TGTGCCAGCAGTTACGATCGGGGCTATGGCTACACCTTC	CASSYDRGYGYTF
once	.	TRBJ2-3	TRBV6-5	TGTGCCAGCCTCCGCGGAGTCGGCACAGATACGCAGTATTTT	CASLRGVGTDTQYF
.	.	TRBJ2-7	TRBV11-2	TGTGCCAGCAGATTAAACAGGAACACGGTCTACGAGCAGTACTTC	CASRLNRNTVYEQYF
.	.	TRBJ2-1	TRBV2	TGTGCCAGCATGAGGGGGACGGTCGATGAGCAGTTCTTC	CASMRGTVDEQFF
.	.	TRBJ1-5	TRBV7-9	TGTGCCAGCCAGCGGGTAGGGAGCAATCAGCCCCAGCATTTT	CASQRVGSNQPQHF
.	TRBD1	TRBJ1-5	TRBV6-1	TGTGCCAGCAGTGAAGGGATCTACAGGGGACCCGTCGCACAGCCCCAGCATTTT	CASSEGIYRGPVAQPQHF
few	.	TRBJ1-2	TRBV7-9	TGTGCCAGCAGCTTAGGGACACCTACTAACTATGGCTACACCTTC	CASSLGTPTNYGYTF
.	TRBD2	TRBJ2-7	TRBV19	TGTGCCAGTAGTGCTACTAGCGGTTTCTCCTACGAGCAGTACTTC	CASSATSGFSYEQYF
once	TRBD2	TRBJ2-1	TRBV13	TGTGCCAGCAGCACCTCCGGGACTAGCGTGTACGATGAGCAGTTCTTC	CASSTSGTSVYDEQFF
.	.	TRBJ2-7	TRBV7-9	TGTGCCAGCAGCTTGGAAGGGGAAGTCTACGAGCAGTACTTC	CASSLEGEVYEQYF
.	.	TRBJ2-7	TRBV11-1	TGTGCCAGCAGCTCCGGGAAGACTAGTCTGTACGAGCAGTACTTC	CASSSGKTSLYEQYF
.	TRBD2	TRBJ2-7	TRBV7-9	TGTGCCAGCACCTTAGCGGGGCTCACCTACGAGCAGTACTTC	CASTLAGLTYEQYF
.	.	TRBJ1-2	TRBV30	TGTGCCTGGGCAGATCACAGCCGCAATAACTATGGCTACACCTTC	CAWADHSRNNYGYTF
.	.	TRBJ2-5	TRBV3-1/TRBV3-2	TGTGCCAGCAGCCAAGCCCCCGTCGGGGAGGCCCAGTACTTC	CASSQAPVGEAQYF
.	TRBD1	TRBJ2-2	TRBV12-5	TGTGCTAGCGGGACAGGGGACACCGGGGAGCTGTTTTTT	CASGTGDTGELFF
.	.	TRBJ2-7	TRBV2	TGTGCCAGCAGTCCTGGTGGGGGGGCAACCTACGAGCAGTACTTC	CASSPGGGATYEQYF
.	.	TRBJ2-2	TRBV7-9	TGTGCCAGCAGCCCCTCGCTAACCACCGGGGAGCTGTTTTTT	CASSPSLTTGELFF
.	TRBD2	TRBJ2-7	TRBV7-2	TGTGCCAGCAGCTTAGTCGGGGCGGTAGCGGGCCCCTACGAGCAGTACTTC	CASSLVGAVAGPYEQYF
.	TRBD1	TRBJ2-7	TRBV6-1	TGTGCCAGCATTGAAGGGGGCGCTTACGAGCAGTACTTC	CASIEGGAYEQYF
.	.	TRBJ2-5	TRBV18	TGTGCCAGCTCACCACAAGCGGAGACCCAGTACTTC	CASSPQAETQYF
.	TRBD2	TRBJ2-2	TRBV4-3	TGCGCCAGCAGCCGGGGACTAGCGGGAGATGCCACCGGGGAGCTGTTTTTT	CASSRGLAGDATGELFF
.	.	TRBJ1-1	TRBV5-1	TGCGCCAGCAACTTACTACAGGGTTCCCAGGCTGAAGCTTTCTTT	CASNLLQGSQAEAFF
.	TRBD2	TRBJ2-7	TRBV5-6	TGTGCCAGCAGCTTGGACTCGAAAGGACTAGCGACCTACGAGCAGTACTTC	CASSLDSKGLATYEQYF
.	.	TRBJ1-5	TRBV19	TGTGCCAGTAGAGACAGGAGCAATCAGCCCCAGCATTTT	CASRDRSNQPQHF
.	TRBD1	TRBJ2-5	TRBV4-1	TGCGCCAGCAGCCAAGGTTTTGACAGGGGGTCCCAAGAGACCCAGTACTTC	CASSQGFDRGSQETQYF
.	.	TRBJ1-2	TRBV28	TGTGCCGGCCGGAGTAAAGGATATGGCTACACCTTC	CAGRSKGYGYTF
once	TRBD1	TRBJ2-2	TRBV7-8	TGTGCCAGCAGCCCAGGACAGGGGTGGAACACCGGGGAGCTGTTTTTT	CASSPGQGWNTGELFF
once	.	TRBJ2-3	TRBV4-1	TGCGCCAGCAGCCAAGCCCACCGACTCCGAGATACGCAGTATTTT	CASSQAHRLRDTQYF
once	.	TRBJ1-1	TRBV5-1	TGCGCCAGCAGCTCACAGGGGAACACTGAAGCTTTCTTT	CASSSQGNTEAFF
.	.	TRBJ1-2	TRBV29-1	TGCAGCGTAGACCAGGGCGACCGGAATGGCTACACCTTC	CSVDQGDRNGYTF
.	TRBD2	TRBJ2-3	TRBV10-3	TGTGCCATCAGTGAGCGGCTAGCGGGAGGGAGCTTCGCAGATACGCAGTATTTT	CAISERLAGGSFADTQYF
.	TRBD1	TRBJ2-1	TRBV15	TGTGCCACCAGCAGAGTTACAGGGGGCAGCTATGAGCAGTTCTTC	CATSRVTGGSYEQFF
.	TRBD2	TRBJ2-7	TRBV5-6	TGTGCCAGTAGTAGCGGGGGAGGCTCCTACGAGCAGTACTTC	CASSSGGGSYEQYF
once	.	TRBJ2-7	TRBV3-1/TRBV3-2	TGTGCCAGCAGCCAAGAAGTCCGTCTGCGGAGCTCCTACGAGCAGTACTTC	CASSQEVRLRSSYEQYF
.	.	TRBJ2-2	TRBV11-1	TGTGCCAGCAGCTTAGTGGTTAGCGGATACACCGGGGAGCTGTTTTTT	CASSLVVSGYTGELFF
.	.	TRBJ1-2	TRBV18	TGTGCCAGCTCACCACGCAGGGAAACCTATGGCTACACCTTC	CASSPRRETYGYTF
.	.	TRBJ1-5	TRBV7-8	TGTGCCAGCAGCTTGCCGGGGGAGCATCAGCCCCAGCATTTT	CASSLPGEHQPQHF
.	TRBD2	TRBJ2-1	TRBV10-3	TGTGCCATCATGAGGACTAGCAAATTGGTGTTGGATGAGCAGTTCTTC	CAIMRTSKLVLDEQFF
once	.	TRBJ1-6	TRBV19	TGTGCCAGTAGTATAGACGGCCCTTCTGCGCCCGCGGGTAATTCACCCCTCCACTTT	CASSIDGPSAPAGNSPLHF
.	TRBD1	TRBJ1-3	TRBV28	TGTGCCAGCAGTTCCCCGGGACAGGTTGGATCTGGAAACACCATATATTTT	CASSSPGQVGSGNTIYF
few	.	TRBJ2-3	TRBV4-3	TGCGCCAGCAGCCAAGATCCCCAGGGGACGCAGTATTTT	CASSQDPQGTQYF
.	TRBD1	TRBJ2-7	TRBV28	TGTGCCAGCAGTGCAGGGACAGGGTATCTTTACGAGCAGTACTTC	CASSAGTGYLYEQYF
.	TRBD2	TRBJ2-7	TRBV13	TGTGCCAGCAGCCCGGGACTAGCGGGCTACGAGCAGTACTTC	CASSPGLAGYEQYF
.	.	TRBJ2-7	TRBV19	TGTGCCAGTAGTATTCTGGGGGCGGCCTCAACGTCCCAGCAGTACTTC	CASSILGAASTSQQYF
.	.	TRBJ2-7	TRBV6-6	TGTGCCAGCAGTTACCGAGTCTACGAGCAGTACTTC	CASSYRVYEQYF
.	.	TRBJ2-3	TRBV7-6	TGTGCCAGCAGCCGGACATACGGATTGTCAGATACGCAGTATTTT	CASSRTYGLSDTQYF